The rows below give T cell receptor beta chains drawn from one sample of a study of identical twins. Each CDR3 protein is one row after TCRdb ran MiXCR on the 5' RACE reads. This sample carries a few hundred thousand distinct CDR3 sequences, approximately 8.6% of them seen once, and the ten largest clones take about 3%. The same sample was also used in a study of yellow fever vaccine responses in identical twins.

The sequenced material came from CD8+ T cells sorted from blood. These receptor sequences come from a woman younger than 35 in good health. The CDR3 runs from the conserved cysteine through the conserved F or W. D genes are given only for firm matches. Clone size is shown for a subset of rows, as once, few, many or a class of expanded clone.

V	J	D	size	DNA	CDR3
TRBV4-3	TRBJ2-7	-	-	TGCGCCAGCAGCCAAGATCACGACGGGAGCAACGAGCAGTACTTC	CASSQDHDGSNEQYF
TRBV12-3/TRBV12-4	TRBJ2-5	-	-	TGTGCCAGCACCACGGCCCCTCCAGAGACCCAGTACTTC	CASTTAPPETQYF
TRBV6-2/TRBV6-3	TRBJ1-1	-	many	TGTGCCAGCGACTCCCTAAGCGGGGGCGTCGAAGCTTTCTTT	CASDSLSGGVEAFF
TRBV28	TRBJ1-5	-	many	TGTGCCAGCAGTTTAGAGTTTAATCAGCCCCAGCATTTT	CASSLEFNQPQHF
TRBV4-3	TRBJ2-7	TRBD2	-	TGCGCCAGCAGCCAAGATGCCCGGGGGGACCTCTACGAGCAGTACTTC	CASSQDARGDLYEQYF
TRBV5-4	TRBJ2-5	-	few	TGTGCCAGCAGATCAACGCCAGGGGCAGAGACCCAGTACTTC	CASRSTPGAETQYF
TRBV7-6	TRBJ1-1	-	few	TGTGCCAGCAGCTTAGATCTGGTAACTGAAGCTTTCTTT	CASSLDLVTEAFF
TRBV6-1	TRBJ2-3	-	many	TGTGCCAGCGAGCAGGGATACACAGATACGCAGTATTTT	CASEQGYTDTQYF
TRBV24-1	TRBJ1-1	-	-	TGTGCCACCAGTGATATGGGCGAAGCTTTCTTT	CATSDMGEAFF
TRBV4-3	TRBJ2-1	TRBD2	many	TGCGCCAGCAGCCAAACTAGCGGGAGGGCTAACAATGAGCAGTTCTTC	CASSQTSGRANNEQFF
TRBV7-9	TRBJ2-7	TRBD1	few	TGTGCCAGCAGCTCCGGGGACAGCCTCGAGCAGTACTTC	CASSSGDSLEQYF
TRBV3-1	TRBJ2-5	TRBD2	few	TGTGCCAGCAGCCAAGAAGCGCGGATCCCGGGACTAGCGGGGACCGGGGGGGAGACCCAGTACTTC	CASSQEARIPGLAGTGGETQYF
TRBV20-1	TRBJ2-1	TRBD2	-	TGCAGTGCTAGAGAGTGGACTAGAGTCAATGAGCAGTTCTTC	CSAREWTRVNEQFF
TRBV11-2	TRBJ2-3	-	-	TGTGCCAGCAGCACTCCAATCGGGCTCCCAGCGCGCGAAGATACGCAGTATTTT	CASSTPIGLPAREDTQYF
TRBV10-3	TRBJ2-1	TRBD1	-	TGTGCCATCAGGACGACAGGGGGCACCTACAATGAGCAGTTCTTC	CAIRTTGGTYNEQFF
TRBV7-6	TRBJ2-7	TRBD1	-	TGTGCCAGCAGCTTAGAATCCTGGACAGGTCCCTCCTACGAGCAGTACTTC	CASSLESWTGPSYEQYF
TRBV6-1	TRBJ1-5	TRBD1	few	TGTGCCAGCAGTGATATGGGGGACAGGACTCAGCCCCAGCATTTT	CASSDMGDRTQPQHF
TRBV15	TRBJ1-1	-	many	TGTGCCACCAGCAGAGAGCGGGGGGACACTGAAGCTTTCTTT	CATSRERGDTEAFF